This T cell receptor (beta chain) was sequenced in a study of Graves' ophthalmopathy and Graves' hyperthyroidism. RNA transcripts provided the template for amplifying TCR beta CDR3 regions. After a first-round RT-PCR with HTBI primers, a second-round multiplex PCR was run. TCRdb ran MiXCR on the multiplex PCR reads and lists one entry per CDR3 protein. The table shows approximately 160,000 distinct CDR3 sequences, with approximately 40% occurring only once. In its sample, this clonotype was seen many times. The CDR3 runs 17 residues. In germline, CDR1 is MNHEY, CDR2 SMNVEV (reference sequence). The V gene lost 2 bases and the J gene lost 0 bases, with 11 bases spanning the gap.

Sequenced sample: peripheral blood. The V and J genes are TRBV27 and TRBJ2-6; D unresolved. The source is a man aged 25 to 45 with Graves' ophthalmopathy. The CDR3 nucleotides read TGTGCCAGCAGTTTACAACCTCCGGGCTCTGGGGCCAACGTCCTGACTTTC. It encodes CASSLQPPGSGANVLTF.